Shown below are 26 T cell receptor beta chains from a single sample sequenced in a study of cytomegalovirus exposure and HLA in healthy donors. 13 Jbeta primers and 60 Vbeta primers were used for the PCR. Clones were read by immunoSEQ multiplex PCR, and TCRdb kept only the in-frame ones, dropping some. Altogether roughly 200,000 clones are present, approximately 82% being singletons, with the ten largest covering over 0.55%. Input material: PBMCs. The receptors come from a man between 18 and 35 years old in good health and CMV-seronegative.

V and J are TRBV9 and TRBJ1-3; D unclear. V lost 2 bases, J lost 1 base, and 16 bases lay in between. The CDR3 is 17 amino acids. The germline V gene encodes CDR1 SGDLS and CDR2 YYNGEE. In nucleotides, the CDR3 is TGTGCCAGCAGCGTGGGAGGATCTAGGGTTTCTGGAAACACCATATATTTT. This translates into CASSVGGSRVSGNTIYF.

The chain carries TRBV27 and TRBJ2-3; 13 bases align to TRBD2. Trimming removed 1 base from V and 4 bases from J; junction bases left unmatched: 8. This CDR3 has 18 residues. CDR1 and CDR2 from the germline V gene are MNHEY and SMNVEV (reference sequence). CDR3 in DNA: TGTGCCAGCAGTTTATGGGGGACTAGCGGGACTAAGGCAGATACGCAGTATTTT. Protein sequence: CASSLWGTSGTKADTQYF.

This clone came up a few times. The chain links TRBV5-4 to TRBJ2-3, with D unresolved. This CDR3 is built from 14 residues. The V end was cut by 4 bases, the J end by 6 bases, with 15 bases between. Germline loops: CDR1 SGHNT, CDR2 YYREEE (reference sequence). DNA of the CDR3: TGTGCCAGCAGCCACCGACTCTCCTGGGATACGCAGTATTTT. It specifies CASSHRLSWDTQYF.

A note on this clone: Germline and junction disagree at one end, which may indicate a read error. J is TRBJ2-7 and V is TRBV7-9, with 7 positions matching TRBD1. This CDR3 contains 15 residues. Per germline, CDR1 SEHNR and CDR2 FQNEAQ (reference sequence). The CDR3 sequence is CSSSLGDRVLHEQYF. The CDR3 bases are TGTTCCAGCAGCTTAGGAGACAGGGTTCTCCACGAGCAGTACTTC.

This clone was picked up a small number of times. The chain joins TRBV5-1 to TRBJ2-7; TRBD2 matches 8 bases. Germline CDR1 SGHRS, CDR2 YFSETQ. This CDR3 is built from 14 residues. With 2 bases clipped from V and 1 base from J, the junction kept 2 bases outside the gene matches. The CDR3 DNA is TGCGCCAGCAGCTTCGGGGGGGCGTCCTACGAGCAGTACTTC. It yields the protein CASSFGGASYEQYF.

This chain connects TRBV7-6 to TRBJ2-5; weak D call: TRBD2 (6 bases). Trimming removed 0 bases from V and 3 bases from J, with 14 bases in between. This CDR3 contains 16 residues. Germline CDR1 SGHVS, CDR2 FNYEAQ. The CDR3 DNA follows: TGTGCCAGCAGCTTAGCGCACGGCGGGGTGGAAGAGACCCAGTACTTC. Protein sequence: CASSLAHGGVEETQYF.

The V gene is TRBV5-1, the J gene TRBJ1-4; D gene unclear. V lost 4 bases and J lost 6, with 16 bases in between. Germline assignment: CDR1 SGHRS and CDR2 YFSETQ. The CDR3 is 15 amino acids. The CDR3 reads CASSLDRTADEKLFF. In DNA, the CDR3 is TGCGCCAGCAGCCTAGACCGAACCGCGGATGAAAAACTGTTTTTT.

This rearrangement joins TRBV29-1 to TRBJ1-1; 7 bases are a match to TRBD1. CDR1 is SQVTM and CDR2 is ANQGSEA in the germline V gene. The CDR3 has 12 residues. Losses at the gene ends were 6 bases for V and 9 bases for J; bases not matched to a gene: 10. CDR3 in amino acids: CSVSDGTAKAFF. In nucleotides, the CDR3 is TGCAGCGTGAGCGACGGGACAGCCAAAGCTTTCTTT.

V gene TRBV4-2 combines with J gene TRBJ2-5, with 8 positions matching TRBD2. TRBJ2-7 matches the DNA end more closely, so the J call is doubtful. The CDR3 totals 13 residues. Germline V gene data show CDR1 as LGHNA and CDR2 as YNFKEQ. CDR3 in DNA: TGTGCCAGCAGCCTCGGACTAGCTGACGAGCAGTACTTC. Encoded protein: CASSLGLADEQYF.

The V call is TRBV20-1, the J call TRBJ2-1, with D possibly matching TRBD2 (6 bases). V was trimmed by 3 bases and J by 9 bases, leaving 9 bases between them. Germline V CDR1 and CDR2: DFQATT, SNEGSKA (reference sequence). The CDR3 length is 11 residues. The CDR3 bases are TGCAGTGCTAGGACTAGGGGTGAGCAGTTCTTC. Protein sequence: CSARTRGEQFF.

V and J are TRBV30 and TRBJ2-7; the match to TRBD2 covers 11 bases. This CDR3 comprises 15 residues. The germline V gene has CDR1 GTSNPN and CDR2 SVGIG (reference sequence). With V trimmed by 4 bases and J by 4 bases, 9 bases remained unmatched. This chain's CDR3 is CAWTHRGTSGYEQYF. The CDR3 coding sequence is TGTGCCTGGACCCACCGGGGGACTAGCGGATACGAGCAGTACTTC. Filled out from reference TRBV30 and TRBJ2-7, the complete variable domain reads SQTIHQWPATLVQPVGSPLSLECTVEGTSNPNLYWYRQAAGRGLQLLFYSVGIGQISSEVPQNLSASRPQDRQFILSSKKLLLSDSGFYLCAWTHRGTSGYEQYFGPGTRLTVT.

The rearrangement uses TRBV6-1 and TRBJ1-5; a possible D gene is TRBD1 (6 bases). The germline V and J ends were trimmed by 6 bases and 4 bases, with 10 bases remaining between them. CDR1 and CDR2 (germline): MNHNS, SASEGT. The length of the CDR3 is 13 residues. This chain's CDR3 is CASSGTQNQPQHF. Here the CDR3 DNA reads TGTGCCAGCAGCGGGACACAGAATCAGCCCCAGCATTTT.

The chain has TRBV28 and TRBJ1-5; D is possibly TRBD1 (5 bases). V was trimmed by 6 bases and J by 2 bases, leaving 11 bases between them. CDR3 size: 14 residues. CDR1 is MDHEN, CDR2 SYDVKM, per germline. CDR3 in amino acids: CASSYPRGNQPQHF. The CDR3 bases are TGTGCCAGCAGCTACCCCAGGGGCAATCAGCCCCAGCATTTT.

The V and J genes are TRBV5-1 and TRBJ2-1; D possibly corresponds to TRBD2 (6 bases). CDR1 and CDR2 from the germline V gene are SGHRS and YFSETQ. CDR3 length: 13 residues. V lost 1 base to trimming and J lost 6 bases, with 8 bases between them. As DNA, the CDR3 is TGCGCCAGCAGCTTGTGGGGAGGCAATGAGCAGTTCTTC. Residues: CASSLWGGNEQFF.

The rearrangement links TRBV2 to TRBJ2-5; 7 positions match TRBD1. The CDR3 extends over 13 amino acids. Trimming removed 6 bases from V and 5 bases from J; junction bases left unmatched: 6. From germline, CDR1 is SNHLY and CDR2 FYNNEI. Written as DNA, the CDR3 is TGTGCCAGCAGGACAGGGCAAGGGGAGACCCAGTACTTC. Translation gives CASRTGQGETQYF.

This chain connects TRBV30 to TRBJ2-7; possible D gene TRBD2, 7 bases. The germline CDR1 and CDR2 sequences are GTSNPN and SVGIG (reference sequence). The V end lost 5 bases, the J end lost 2 bases, and 19 bases lay between the germline ends. The CDR3 is 15 residues long. The chain's CDR3 is CAWGPVGEGAYEQYF. The CDR3 DNA reads as TGTGCCTGGGGGCCCGTCGGGGAGGGGGCCTACGAGCAGTACTTC.

Notes on this clone: An end of the junction differs from the germline gene, which may be a read error. The chain carries TRBV11-2 and TRBJ2-7, with 7 bases that match TRBD2. Germline CDR1 SGHAT, CDR2 FQNNGV. This CDR3 comprises 15 residues. The CDR3 sequence is CASSSLQRGHIYGSF. The CDR3, as DNA: TGTGCCAGCAGCTCCCTCCAGCGGGGCCATATCTACGGAAGCTTC.

This clone was detected once. The chain couples TRBV19 to TRBJ1-5; D gene unclear. The CDR3 has 15 amino acids. CDR1 and CDR2 (germline): LNHDA, SQIVND (reference sequence). V was trimmed by 3 bases and J by 4 bases, leaving 13 bases between them. The CDR3 coding sequence is TGTGCCAGTAGTATCCGGGGAACGGGTAATCAGCCCCAGCATTTT. Translated, it gives CASSIRGTGNQPQHF.

The chain uses TRBV30 and TRBJ1-1; D not certain. With 5 bases removed from V and 1 base from J, the gap between germline ends came to 8 bases. CDR3 length: 12 residues. Germline CDR1 GTSNPN, CDR2 SVGIG (reference sequence). For the CDR3, the DNA is TGTGCCTGGGAGGAGTCGAACACTGAAGCTTTCTTT. It yields the protein CAWEESNTEAFF.

This clone has a handful of counts. CDR3 loop: CASSFPDRAEQYF. The CDR3 coding sequence is TGTGCCAGCAGCTTCCCGGACAGGGCCGAGCAGTACTTC. This chain joins TRBV11-2 and TRBJ2-7; 8 bases map to TRBD1. V lost 3 bases and J lost 6; bases outside the gene matches: 4. CDR1 is SGHAT, CDR2 FQNNGV, per germline. The CDR3 contains 13 residues.

J is TRBJ2-2 and V is TRBV15; 12 bases are shared with TRBD2. The CDR3 contains 17 residues. CDR1 and CDR2 from the germline V gene are LNHNV and YYDKDF (reference sequence). The junction had 11 bases not matched to a gene; V was cut back by 5 bases and J by 7 bases. CDR3 sequence reads: CATSRTTSGRVGGELFF. In DNA form, the CDR3 reads TGTGCCACCAGCCGGACGACTAGCGGGAGAGTTGGCGGGGAGCTGTTTTTT.

V usage is TRBV10-1 and J usage is TRBJ2-3; tentative D call: TRBD2 (5 bases). The length of the CDR3 is 13 residues. Between the trimmed V and J ends, which lost 8 bases and 1 base, there was a span of 10 bases. Germline V lookup: CDR1 WNHNN, CDR2 SYGVQD (reference sequence). The CDR3 region has the DNA TGCGCCAGCCAAGAGGGAGGCACAGATACGCAGTATTTT. Protein product: CASQEGGTDTQYF.

The chain has TRBV19 and TRBJ2-7, with 8 bases identical to TRBD1. The germline gives CDR1 LNHDA, CDR2 SQIVND (reference sequence). The CDR3 is 14 residues long. V lost 4 bases and J lost 0; bases outside the gene matches: 2. The CDR3 DNA reads TGTGCCAGTAGTAGGGACAGGAGCTCCTACGAGCAGTACTTC. Translated, it gives CASSRDRSSYEQYF. The full variable domain, with the rest looked up from reference TRBV19 and TRBJ2-7, is DGGITQSPKYLFRKEGQNVTLSCEQNLNHDAMYWYRQDPGQGLRLIYYSQIVNDFQKGDIAEGYSVSREKKESFPLTVTSAQKNPTAFYLCASSRDRSSYEQYFGPGTRLTVT.

CDR3 bases: TGTGCCAGCACGGCAGGAACCTACGAGCAGTACTTC. Residues: CASTAGTYEQYF. The chain employs TRBV28 and TRBJ2-7; no clear D gene. CDR3 length: 12 amino acids. The germline CDR1 and CDR2 sequences are MDHEN and SYDVKM. V dropped 7 bases and J dropped 2 bases, with 9 bases sitting between them.

In this sample, this clone turned up a few times. The chain combines TRBV5-4 with TRBJ1-6; possible D gene TRBD1, 6 bases. This CDR3 is built from 14 residues. Per the germline V gene, CDR1 is SGHNT and CDR2 is YYREEE (reference sequence). Deletions cut 1 base from V and 9 bases from J, with 11 bases between. The CDR3 is CASSLTGNGSPLHF. The CDR3 nucleotides read TGTGCCAGCAGCTTGACAGGGAACGGTTCACCCCTCCACTTT.

This rearrangement joins TRBV5-1 to TRBJ2-4; TRBD1 might be the D (6 bases). Trimming cost V 3 bases and J 8 bases, with 18 bases left between them. Germline V CDR1 and CDR2: SGHRS, YFSETQ. The CDR3 totals 15 residues. This CDR3 reads CASSWGPPSGDIQYF. CDR3 nucleotides: TGCGCCAGCAGCTGGGGGCCTCCGTCAGGGGACATTCAGTACTTC.